The rows below give T cell receptor beta chains drawn from one sample of a study of regulatory T cells in long-lasting Graves disease. One entry per CDR3 protein, called by TCRdb with MiXCR from the multiplex PCR reads. In the table there are 400,000 to 450,000 distinct CDR3 sequences, more than 13% of which are singletons. Separately, the same data were catalogued under a study of T cells in Graves' hyperthyroidism and ophthalmopathy.

The sample consisted of peripheral blood mononuclear cells (PBMCs), taken at new diagnosis, from a patient treated with antithyroid drugs. The origin of the receptors is a woman under 40 with Graves disease. Both conserved end residues are part of each CDR3. Fields, in order: V gene, clone size, D gene, J gene, CDR3 DNA, CDR3 protein. D genes are given only for firm matches. For some rows the clone size is stated as once, few or many, or as a class when expanded; others skip it.

v_gene: TRBV6-1; abundance: many; d_gene: TRBD1; j_gene: TRBJ2-5; CDR3nt: TGTGCCAGCAGTGAAAGGGGACAGGGTCCCATGGCCCAGTACTTC; CDR3aa: CASSERGQGPMAQYF
v_gene: TRBV20-1; abundance: once; d_gene: -; j_gene: TRBJ2-1; CDR3nt: TGCAGTGCTAGAGAGATGGGGGGGCAGTTCTTC; CDR3aa: CSAREMGGQFF
v_gene: TRBV3-1; abundance: many; d_gene: -; j_gene: TRBJ2-5; CDR3nt: TGTGCCAGCAGCCAAGGGACAGCCAGGGAGACCCAGTACTTC; CDR3aa: CASSQGTARETQYF
v_gene: TRBV9; abundance: -; d_gene: TRBD2; j_gene: TRBJ2-1; CDR3nt: TGTGCCAGCAGCATCCAACCCGGGACTAGCGGGATCTACAATGAGCAGTTCTTC; CDR3aa: CASSIQPGTSGIYNEQFF
v_gene: TRBV6-1; abundance: many; d_gene: -; j_gene: TRBJ1-2; CDR3nt: TGTGCCAGCAGGGCCCCCGACGCGGCTCCAGCTAACTATGGCTACACCTTC; CDR3aa: CASRAPDAAPANYGYTF
v_gene: TRBV7-6; abundance: -; d_gene: TRBD1; j_gene: TRBJ2-5; CDR3nt: TGTGCCAGCAGCTTAGGAACAGGGGCAGTTTCGGAGACCCAGTACTTC; CDR3aa: CASSLGTGAVSETQYF
v_gene: TRBV29-1; abundance: many; d_gene: TRBD1; j_gene: TRBJ1-2; CDR3nt: TGCAGCGCTGGGACAGGGTTTAACTATGGCTACACCTTC; CDR3aa: CSAGTGFNYGYTF
v_gene: TRBV11-2; abundance: many; d_gene: -; j_gene: TRBJ2-1; CDR3nt: TGTGCCAGCAGCTCCACCCCAGAGAACTCAAATGAGCAGTTCTTC; CDR3aa: CASSSTPENSNEQFF
v_gene: TRBV10-3; abundance: few; d_gene: TRBD2; j_gene: TRBJ2-5; CDR3nt: TGTGCCATCAGTAGCCCTAGCGGGAGACAAGAGACCCAGTACTTC; CDR3aa: CAISSPSGRQETQYF
v_gene: TRBV19; abundance: -; d_gene: -; j_gene: TRBJ1-4; CDR3nt: TGTGCCAGTAGTAGGGGTACAGGGACGGGTAATGAAAAACTGTTTTTT; CDR3aa: CASSRGTGTGNEKLFF
v_gene: TRBV7-9; abundance: few; d_gene: TRBD1; j_gene: TRBJ2-5; CDR3nt: TGTGCCAGCAGCCCTCGGACAGGAAGAGGGTCGCAGGAGACCCAGTACTTC; CDR3aa: CASSPRTGRGSQETQYF